The clone carrying this T cell receptor (beta chain) is a singleton in its sample. The data stem from a study of control samples from healthy donors and cancer patients. CDR3 size: 13 residues. Trimming removed 6 bases from V and 2 bases from J, with 9 bases in between. Germline V CDR1 and CDR2: SGHDN, FVKESK. TCRdb's table, derived via immunoSEQ multiplex PCR, lists solely in-frame clones and lacks some. The sample carries roughly 190,000 clones, roughly nine tenths recorded once. This TCR came from a man younger than 45 in good health. What was sequenced was blood. The gene calls are TRBV14 and TRBJ2-3, with D perhaps assigned TRBD1 or TRBD2 (5 bases each). This chain's CDR3 is CASSRDLTDTQYF. The CDR3 nucleotides read TGTGCCAGCAGTCGGGACCTCACAGATACGCAGTATTTT.